Below, one T cell receptor beta chain is given with its context. No antigen is known for it. The protocol was immunoSEQ multiplex PCR, while the TCRdb copy is restricted to in-frame clones and leaves out a portion. The sample lists tens of thousands of clones; just over 90% were seen once. Patients were ruled out by autoimmune disease history or systemic immunosuppression. The data were obtained in a study of OX40 agonist ivuxolimab in advanced cancers. On the study more broadly: Patients got intravenous ivuxolimab at 0.01 to 10 mg/kg every 2 weeks. General observations from the study: The mean number of expanded clones was higher in CD8+ T cells than in CD4+. Within 6 weeks, CD4+ and CD8+ blood T cells expanded clonally at 0.1 to 3.0 mg/kg.

Looked up from germline, CDR1 is GTSNPN and CDR2 is SVGIG (reference sequence). V was shortened by 5 bases and J by 2 bases, with 15 bases between the two germline ends. The CDR3 loop spans 14 amino acids. The chain employs TRBV30 and TRBJ1-2; no clear D gene. The starting material was CD4+ or CD8+ T cells sorted from blood, obtained in a trial of the OX40 agonist ivuxolimab. The sequence derives from an adult with an advanced solid tumor such as melanoma, head and neck, liver or kidney cancer. CDR3 protein: CAWERLVGNYGYTF. The CDR3, as DNA: TGTGCCTGGGAGAGGTTGGTTGGGAACTATGGCTACACCTTC.